This T cell receptor (beta chain) stems from a study of cytomegalovirus exposure and HLA in healthy donors. Study results and limitations: Reports credit the classifier with highly specific, highly sensitive diagnosis of cytomegalovirus status.

A note on this clone: Its antigen is unknown.

Trimming removed 5 bases at V and 8 bases at J, with 10 bases between. Germline CDR1 reads LNHNV; CDR2 reads YYDKDF (reference sequence). The CDR3 is 12 residues long. Only in-frame clones appear in the TCRdb table, and some are missing; sequencing was by immunoSEQ multiplex PCR. Of 100,000 to 150,000 clones in the sample, roughly nine tenths are singletons; the top ten hold 0.95% to 1.5%. The sequenced sample was PBMCs. The sequence was obtained from a young woman in good health and CMV-seronegative. This chain connects TRBV15 to TRBJ2-1, with D tentatively TRBD1 (5 bases). The CDR3 DNA reads as TGTGCCACCAGCGGGCAGGGCCATGAGCAGTTCTTC. Translated: CATSGQGHEQFF.